These T cell receptor beta chains were read from a single sample in a study of T cell repertoires in cytomegalovirus infection. One entry per CDR3 protein results from TCRdb running MiXCR on the reads. The table has more than 350,000 distinct CDR3 sequences, roughly 31% seen once. Sequencing input: PBMCs. The origin of the receptors is a human donor in good health (CMV status not recorded). Some clones in this sample may be carry-over from other donors' samples. CDR3s include the opening cysteine and the closing phenylalanine or tryptophan. Each record gives: J gene, D gene, V gene, clone size, CDR3 DNA, CDR3 protein. A D gene is named only where the DNA matches it firmly. Clone size, where shown, is once, few, many, or a class for clones that have expanded.

J: TRBJ1-2
D: NA
V: TRBV7-6
size: many
DNA: TGTGCCAGCAGCCCCGGACAGCTCTATGGCTACACCTTC
CDR3: CASSPGQLYGYTF

J: TRBJ1-6
D: NA
V: TRBV4-3
size: NA
DNA: TGCGCCAGCAGCCAAGAGGGAGCCTTAAGCTTGTCACCCCTCCACTTT
CDR3: CASSQEGALSLSPLHF

J: TRBJ2-1
D: NA
V: TRBV28
size: NA
DNA: TGTGCCAGCAGTTTCAGAGAAGGAGACTACAATGAGCAGTTCTTC
CDR3: CASSFREGDYNEQFF

J: TRBJ1-1
D: TRBD1
V: TRBV20-1
size: NA
DNA: TGCAGTGCGAAAAGACAGGGGGTCAACACTGAAGCTTTCTTT
CDR3: CSAKRQGVNTEAFF

J: TRBJ1-2
D: NA
V: TRBV5-4
size: NA
DNA: TGTGCCAGCCGCGGGACCCCCGCTCCTAACTATGGCTACACCTTC
CDR3: CASRGTPAPNYGYTF

J: TRBJ1-3
D: NA
V: TRBV12-3/TRBV12-4
size: many
DNA: TGTGCCAGCAGTCCCGGCTCTGGAAACACCATATATTTT
CDR3: CASSPGSGNTIYF

J: TRBJ2-2
D: TRBD1
V: TRBV11-2
size: few
DNA: TGTGCCAGCAGCTTAGGAGGGGGCCCCACCGGGGAGCTGTTTTTT
CDR3: CASSLGGGPTGELFF

J: TRBJ2-7
D: NA
V: TRBV6-2/TRBV6-3
size: many
DNA: TGTGCCAGTGCCGAGCCCACAGGGACCCGAACCTACGAGCAGTACTTC
CDR3: CASAEPTGTRTYEQYF

J: TRBJ2-7
D: TRBD1
V: TRBV5-6
size: few
DNA: TGTGCCAGCAGCTTGGGGGCTGACAGGGGGCGTAGGGAGCAGTACTTC
CDR3: CASSLGADRGRREQYF

J: TRBJ1-1
D: TRBD1
V: TRBV9
size: NA
DNA: TGTGCCAGCAGCCCCCGATCCGGACAGGGGGTGATTGAAGCTTTCTTT
CDR3: CASSPRSGQGVIEAFF

J: TRBJ1-1
D: NA
V: TRBV11-3
size: NA
DNA: TGTGCCAGCAGCGTGATCCAGGGAACTGAAGCTTTCTTT
CDR3: CASSVIQGTEAFF

J: TRBJ1-2
D: TRBD1
V: TRBV7-9
size: few
DNA: TGTGCCAGCAGCTCTAGCCCACAGGGGTTCCCGTATGGCTACACCTTC
CDR3: CASSSSPQGFPYGYTF

J: TRBJ2-1
D: TRBD2
V: TRBV6-2/TRBV6-3
size: NA
DNA: TGTGCCAGCAGAAGATCACTAGCGGGGGGCTCTTACAATGAGCAGTTCTTC
CDR3: CASRRSLAGGSYNEQFF

J: TRBJ2-1
D: TRBD2
V: TRBV24-1
size: NA
DNA: TGTGCCACATCTGATAGCGGGGGGCCCAATGAGCAGTTCTTC
CDR3: CATSDSGGPNEQFF

J: TRBJ1-3
D: NA
V: TRBV7-2
size: NA
DNA: TGTGCCAGCAGCCGTGACAGTCTCCGCGACACCATATATTTT
CDR3: CASSRDSLRDTIYF

J: TRBJ1-2
D: NA
V: TRBV19
size: NA
DNA: TGTGCCAGTACCGTCCGGACAGCGGCTTTCGATGGCTACACCTTC
CDR3: CASTVRTAAFDGYTF

J: TRBJ2-1
D: TRBD2
V: TRBV28
size: few
DNA: TGTGCCAGCAGTTTACCCCAGCGGGGGGGCCGGGGTGAGCAGTTCTTC
CDR3: CASSLPQRGGRGEQFF

J: TRBJ1-1
D: TRBD1
V: TRBV7-8
size: NA
DNA: TGTGCCAGCAGCAAGGGACAGAGCATGAACACTGAAGCTTTCTTT
CDR3: CASSKGQSMNTEAFF

J: TRBJ2-7
D: NA
V: TRBV12-3/TRBV12-4
size: many
DNA: TGTGCCAGCAGTGCCAGGGGGGGCCTCTCCTACGAGCAGTACTTC
CDR3: CASSARGGLSYEQYF

J: TRBJ2-7
D: NA
V: TRBV3-1
size: few
DNA: TGTGCCAGCAGCCAAGATTACGCAGGGTTCTACGAGCAGTACTTC
CDR3: CASSQDYAGFYEQYF

J: TRBJ2-1
D: NA
V: TRBV4-1
size: NA
DNA: TGCGCCAGCAGCCTCCGGAACTCTTCCTACAATGAGCAGTTCTTC
CDR3: CASSLRNSSYNEQFF

J: TRBJ2-5
D: NA
V: TRBV20-1
size: NA
DNA: TGCAGTGCTAAGTGGGCAGTGCAAGAGACCCAGTACTTC
CDR3: CSAKWAVQETQYF

J: TRBJ2-5
D: TRBD2
V: TRBV25-1
size: NA
DNA: TGTGCCAGCAGTGAATCCCTCGGGACTAGCATCAGAGAGACCCAGTACTTC
CDR3: CASSESLGTSIRETQYF

J: TRBJ2-3
D: NA
V: TRBV2
size: NA
DNA: TGTGCCAGCAGGGAAGGGACGAGCACAGATACGCAGTATTTT
CDR3: CASREGTSTDTQYF

J: TRBJ1-6
D: NA
V: TRBV12-3/TRBV12-4
size: few
DNA: TGTGCCAGCAGTGTGGGATTACTGGGTAATTCACCCCTTCACTTT
CDR3: CASSVGLLGNSPLHF

J: TRBJ1-4
D: NA
V: TRBV28
size: many
DNA: TGTGCCAGCAATGTGGGGACTCCCAATGAAAAACTGTTTTTT
CDR3: CASNVGTPNEKLFF

J: TRBJ2-7
D: NA
V: TRBV6-5
size: few
DNA: TGTGCCAGCAGTCCCTCAGGGGCCCTCCACTACGAGCAGTACTTC
CDR3: CASSPSGALHYEQYF

J: TRBJ2-1
D: NA
V: TRBV6-1
size: many
DNA: TGTGCCAGCAAGGGGGGCTCCTACAATGAGCAGTTCTTC
CDR3: CASKGGSYNEQFF